This passage covers 3 T cell receptor beta chains from one sample sequenced in a study of PD-1 blockade in mismatch repair-deficient tumors. The protocol was immunoSEQ multiplex PCR, while the TCRdb copy is restricted to in-frame clones and leaves out a portion. The data hold under 85,000 clones, with more than 75% observed a single time. The starting material was peripheral blood, obtained 2 weeks after starting pembrolizumab. The receptors originated from an adult with mismatch repair-deficient cancer.

This clone was seen once. The gene calls are TRBV7-2 and TRBJ2-1; D perhaps matches TRBD1 (5 bases). V was trimmed by 4 bases and J by 4 bases, leaving 14 bases between them. Germline values: CDR1 SGHTA, CDR2 FQGNSA. The CDR3 runs 15 residues. This CDR3 is CASSYRQGLYNEQFF. The CDR3 nucleotides read TGTGCCAGCAGCTATCGGCAGGGCCTATACAATGAGCAGTTCTTC.

The chain links TRBV7-3 to TRBJ1-2, with 12 positions matching TRBD1. The CDR3 extends over 16 amino acids. Germline V lookup: CDR1 SGHTA, CDR2 FQGTGA. V dropped 6 bases and J dropped 8; count of bases not matched to a gene: 13. In DNA, the CDR3 is TGTGCCAGCAGAGGGACAGGGGGCTTATTCCTAGAGGGCTACACCTTC. Its translation: CASRGTGGLFLEGYTF. The full variable domain, rest sourced from reference TRBV7-3 and TRBJ1-2, is GAGVSQTPSNKVTEKGKYVELRCDPISGHTALYWYRQSLGQGPEFLIYFQGTGAADDSGLPNDRFFAVRPEGSVSTLKIQRTERGDSAVYLCASRGTGGLFLEGYTFGSGTRLTVV.

This clone has just a few counts. V and J are TRBV29-1 and TRBJ2-7, with TRBD1 identical over 7 bases. The CDR3 contains 12 residues. Germline assignment: CDR1 SQVTM and CDR2 ANQGSEA. The V segment lost 7 bases and the J segment 6 bases; nucleotides outside the gene matches: 9. The DNA of the CDR3 is TGCAGCGCCCGACAGGGCTCGGGCGAGCAGTACTTC. It codes for CSARQGSGEQYF.